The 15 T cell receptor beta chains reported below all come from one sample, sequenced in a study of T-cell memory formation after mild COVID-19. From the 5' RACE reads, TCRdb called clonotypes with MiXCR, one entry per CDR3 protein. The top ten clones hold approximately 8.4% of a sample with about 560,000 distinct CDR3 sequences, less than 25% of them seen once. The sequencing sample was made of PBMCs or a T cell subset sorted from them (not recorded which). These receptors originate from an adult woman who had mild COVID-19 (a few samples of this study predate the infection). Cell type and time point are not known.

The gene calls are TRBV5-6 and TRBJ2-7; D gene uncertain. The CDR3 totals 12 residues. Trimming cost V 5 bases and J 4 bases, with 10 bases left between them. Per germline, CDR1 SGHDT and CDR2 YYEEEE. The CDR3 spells CASRAATYEQYF. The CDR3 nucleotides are TGTGCCAGCAGAGCCGCCACGTACGAGCAGTACTTC.

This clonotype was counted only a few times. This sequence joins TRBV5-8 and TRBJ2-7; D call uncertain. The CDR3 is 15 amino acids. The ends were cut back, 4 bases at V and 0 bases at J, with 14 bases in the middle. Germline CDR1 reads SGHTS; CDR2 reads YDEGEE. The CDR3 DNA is TGTGCCAGCAGCGGTGGGCTGGGTAGCTCCTACGAGCAGTACTTC. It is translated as CASSGGLGSSYEQYF.

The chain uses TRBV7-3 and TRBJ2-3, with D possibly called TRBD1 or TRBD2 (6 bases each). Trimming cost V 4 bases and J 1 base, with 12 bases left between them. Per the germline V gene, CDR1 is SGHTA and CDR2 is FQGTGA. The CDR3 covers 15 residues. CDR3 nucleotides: TGTGCCAGCAGCTGGGGGGCTAGCGGCACAGATACGCAGTATTTT. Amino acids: CASSWGASGTDTQYF.

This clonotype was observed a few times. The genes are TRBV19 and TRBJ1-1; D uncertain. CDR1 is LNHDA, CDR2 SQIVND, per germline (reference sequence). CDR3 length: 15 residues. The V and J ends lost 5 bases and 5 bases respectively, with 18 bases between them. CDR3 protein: CASSAPMGSVTEAFF. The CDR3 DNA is TGTGCCAGTAGTGCCCCAATGGGGTCCGTGACTGAAGCTTTCTTT.

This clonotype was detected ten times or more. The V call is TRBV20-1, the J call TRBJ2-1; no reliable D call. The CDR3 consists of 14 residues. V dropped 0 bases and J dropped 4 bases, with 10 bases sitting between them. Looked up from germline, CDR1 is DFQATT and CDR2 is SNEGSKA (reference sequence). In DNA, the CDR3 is TGCAGTGCTAGAGAGGGAAGGGATTACAATGAGCAGTTCTTC. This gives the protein CSAREGRDYNEQFF.

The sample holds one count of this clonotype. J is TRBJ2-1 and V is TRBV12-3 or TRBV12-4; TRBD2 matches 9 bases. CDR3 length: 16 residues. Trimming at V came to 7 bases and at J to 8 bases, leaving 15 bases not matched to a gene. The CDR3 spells CASTLWAGGPPYEQFF. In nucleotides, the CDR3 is TGTGCCAGCACCCTCTGGGCGGGAGGGCCCCCCTATGAGCAGTTCTTC.

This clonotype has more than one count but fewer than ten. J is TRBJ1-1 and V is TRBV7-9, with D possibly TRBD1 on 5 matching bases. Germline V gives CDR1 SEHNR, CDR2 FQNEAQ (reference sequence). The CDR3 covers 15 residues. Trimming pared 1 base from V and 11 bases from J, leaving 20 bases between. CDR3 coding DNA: TGTGCCAGCAGCTTAGGCGGGGCCCTCCAGTGGGTCGCTTTCTTT. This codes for CASSLGGALQWVAFF.

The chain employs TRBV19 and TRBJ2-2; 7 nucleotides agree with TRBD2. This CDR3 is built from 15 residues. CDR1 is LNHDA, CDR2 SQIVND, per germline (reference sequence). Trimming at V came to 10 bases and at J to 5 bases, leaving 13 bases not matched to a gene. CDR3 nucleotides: TGTGCCACCACCGCCACGGGGGAGGGGACCGGGGAGCTGTTTTTT. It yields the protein CATTATGEGTGELFF. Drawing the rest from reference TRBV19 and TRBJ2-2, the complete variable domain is DGGITQSPKYLFRKEGQNVTLSCEQNLNHDAMYWYRQDPGQGLRLIYYSQIVNDFQKGDIAEGYSVSREKKESFPLTVTSAQKNPTAFYLCATTATGEGTGELFFGEGSRLTVL.

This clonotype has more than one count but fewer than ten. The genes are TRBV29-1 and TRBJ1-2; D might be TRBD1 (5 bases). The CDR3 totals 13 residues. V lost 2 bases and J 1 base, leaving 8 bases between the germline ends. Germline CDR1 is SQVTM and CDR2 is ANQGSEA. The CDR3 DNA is TGCAGCGTTGAAACGGGGCGTAACTATGGCTACACCTTC. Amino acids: CSVETGRNYGYTF.

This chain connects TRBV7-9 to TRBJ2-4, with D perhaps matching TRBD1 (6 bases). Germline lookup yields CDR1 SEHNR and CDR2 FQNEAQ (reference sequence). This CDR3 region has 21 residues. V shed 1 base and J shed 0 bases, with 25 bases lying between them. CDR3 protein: CASSLGKVSGTKGLAKNIQYF. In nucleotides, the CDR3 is TGTGCCAGCAGCTTAGGAAAGGTCTCAGGGACAAAAGGTCTAGCCAAAAACATTCAGTACTTC.

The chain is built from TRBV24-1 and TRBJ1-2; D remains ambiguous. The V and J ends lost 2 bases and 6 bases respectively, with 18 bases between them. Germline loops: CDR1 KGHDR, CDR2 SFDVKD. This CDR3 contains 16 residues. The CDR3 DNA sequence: TGTGCCACCAGTGATTACCCGTCGGCAGTCGCAGATGGCTACACCTTC. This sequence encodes CATSDYPSAVADGYTF.

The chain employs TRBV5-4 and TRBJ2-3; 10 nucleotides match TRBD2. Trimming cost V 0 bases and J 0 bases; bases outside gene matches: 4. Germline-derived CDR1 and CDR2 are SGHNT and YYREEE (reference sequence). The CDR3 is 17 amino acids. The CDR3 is CASSLGKGLASTDTQYF. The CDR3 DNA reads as TGTGCCAGCAGCTTGGGTAAGGGACTAGCGAGCACAGATACGCAGTATTTT.

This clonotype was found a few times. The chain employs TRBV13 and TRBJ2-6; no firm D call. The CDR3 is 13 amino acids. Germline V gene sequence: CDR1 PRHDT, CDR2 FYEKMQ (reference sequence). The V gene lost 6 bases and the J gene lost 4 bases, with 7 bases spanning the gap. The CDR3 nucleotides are TGTGCCAGCAGAGAAAGCGGGGCCAACGTCCTGACTTTC. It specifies CASRESGANVLTF.

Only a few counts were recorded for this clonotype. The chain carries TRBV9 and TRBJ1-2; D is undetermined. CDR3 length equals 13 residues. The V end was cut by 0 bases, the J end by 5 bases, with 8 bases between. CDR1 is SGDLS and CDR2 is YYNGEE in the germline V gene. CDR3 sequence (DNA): TGTGCCAGCAGCGTAGAAGCGGGGTATGGCTACACCTTC. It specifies CASSVEAGYGYTF.

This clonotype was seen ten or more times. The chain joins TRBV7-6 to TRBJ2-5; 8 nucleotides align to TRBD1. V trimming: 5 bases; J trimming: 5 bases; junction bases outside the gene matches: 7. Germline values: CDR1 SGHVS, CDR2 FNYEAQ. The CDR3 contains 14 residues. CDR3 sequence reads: CASSRTGGLETQYF. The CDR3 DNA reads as TGTGCCAGCAGCCGAACAGGGGGTTTGGAGACCCAGTACTTC.